The clone carrying this T cell receptor (beta chain) was observed a few times. Antigen: not known. These data belong to a study of T cells after yellow fever vaccination. General study points: Overall, a small share of clonotypes was seen in both CD4 and CD8 compartments. Booster samples showed a return of most primary-vaccination clones (around 96% CD4, 88% CD8).

Template switching with 5'RACE generated the TCR cDNA and added a universal primer site and UMIs. TCRdb used MiXCR to reprocess the 5' RACE reads, holding one entry per CDR3 protein. The sample lists 450,000 to 550,000 distinct CDR3 sequences, just over 20% occurring once. This specimen was PBMCs, taken more than 20 days after the first yellow fever vaccination. The origin of this receptor is a man aged 18 to 30 who received the YFV17D yellow fever vaccine.

CDR3 region: CASSEMRGNTGELFF. The CDR3 region has the DNA TGTGCCAGCAGTGAAATGAGGGGGAACACCGGGGAGCTGTTTTTT. This rearrangement joins TRBV6-1 to TRBJ2-2; D may correspond to TRBD1 or TRBD2 (5 bases each). The ends were cut back, 2 bases at V and 1 base at J, with 8 bases in the middle. The V gene's germline CDR1 is MNHNS and CDR2 SASEGT. The CDR3 contains 15 residues.